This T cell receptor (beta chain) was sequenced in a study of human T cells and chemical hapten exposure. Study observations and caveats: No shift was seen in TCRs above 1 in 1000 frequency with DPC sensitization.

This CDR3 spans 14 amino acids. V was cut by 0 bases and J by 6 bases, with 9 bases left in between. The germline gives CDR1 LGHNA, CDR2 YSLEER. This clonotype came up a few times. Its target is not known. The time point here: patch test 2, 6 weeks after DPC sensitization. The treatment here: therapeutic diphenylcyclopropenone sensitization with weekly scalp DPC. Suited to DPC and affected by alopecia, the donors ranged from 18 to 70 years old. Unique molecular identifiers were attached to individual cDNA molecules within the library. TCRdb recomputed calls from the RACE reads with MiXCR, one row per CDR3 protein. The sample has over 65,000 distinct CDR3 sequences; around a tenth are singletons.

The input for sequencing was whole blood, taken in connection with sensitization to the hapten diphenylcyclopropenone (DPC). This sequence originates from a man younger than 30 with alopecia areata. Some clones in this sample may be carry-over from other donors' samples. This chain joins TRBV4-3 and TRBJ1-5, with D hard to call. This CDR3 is CASSQEAGFQPQHF. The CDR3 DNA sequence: TGCGCCAGCAGCCAAGAAGCCGGGTTTCAGCCCCAGCATTTT.